This T cell receptor (beta chain) was sequenced in a study of T cells in Graves' hyperthyroidism and ophthalmopathy. Whole-study findings and limits: Blood also carried most thyroid clonotypes expanded above 0.001. Ophthalmopathy was identified by the model a median around 5.9 months ahead of onset.

Participants, patients aged 18 to 65, had newly diagnosed hyperthyroidism with a duration under 2 months. Authors of the study amplified TCR beta CDR3 regions from RNA transcripts. Carried out on the TCR CDR3, a first-round RT-PCR used the HTBI primer set. TCRdb re-called the multiplex PCR reads through MiXCR, storing one row per CDR3 protein. The data show about 840,000 distinct CDR3 sequences, roughly 37% seen once. This clonotype has a handful of counts. Its target is unknown. Germline CDR1 is SGHTA and CDR2 is FQGNSA. V lost 4 bases and J lost 3; bases outside the gene matches: 7. The CDR3 is 16 residues long.

The J gene is TRBJ2-5, the V gene TRBV7-2, with TRBD1 matching 11 bases. The clonotype originates from a man younger than 35 with Graves' hyperthyroidism. Sequenced material: blood. In nucleotides, the CDR3 is TGTGCCAGCAGCTACCCGGGGGGACAGGGGGAAGAGACCCAGTACTTC. Translated: CASSYPGGQGEETQYF.